What follows describes a single T cell receptor beta chain. In the same sample, other DNA sequences code for this CDR3. Using immunoSEQ multiplex PCR, the repertoire was profiled, and TCRdb retains in-frame clones only, with some absent. The repertoire holds more than 15,000 clones, with more than 75% as singletons. This entry is derived from a study of T cell changes during pregnancy in multiple sclerosis. Germline CDR1 and CDR2: SNHLY and FYNNEI. Deletions cut 4 bases from V and 0 bases from J, with 6 bases between. This CDR3 has 13 amino acids. The source of this sequence is a female donor in good health, enrolled as a control in a pregnancy study. The chain recombines TRBV2 with TRBJ1-2; D remains unclear. Sample: CD4+ T cells from peripheral blood mononuclear cells, taken in the first trimester of pregnancy. CDR3 sequence reads: CASSGQANYGYTF. The CDR3 DNA is TGTGCCAGCAGTGGGCAGGCTAACTATGGCTACACCTTC.